This T cell receptor (beta chain) was recovered during a study of T cell repertoires in cytomegalovirus infection. Study summary: It was the public TCR beta signatures that indicated both CMV infection and matching HLA type. General study points: HLA-C-restricted CMV clonotypes gave the most frequent clonotype in two of eight donors. Cumulative frequency of public TCR beta families picked out carriers of CMV plus the relevant HLA.

V was trimmed by 4 bases and J by 4 bases, leaving 10 bases between them. The CDR3 has 13 amino acids. Per germline, CDR1 SGHVS and CDR2 FNYEAQ. This clonotype came up many times. Its antigen is as yet unknown. MiXCR was run by TCRdb on the reads, yielding one entry per CDR3 protein. The data show 350,000 to 450,000 distinct CDR3 sequences, with over 15% seen just once and roughly 8.7% held by the top ten. Sequenced: PBMCs. The chain joins TRBV7-6 to TRBJ2-5; perhaps TRBD2 as D (6 bases). This TCR was sampled from a human donor in good health (CMV status not recorded). Some clones in this sample may be carry-over from other donors' samples. The CDR3: CASSSGLPETQYF. DNA of the CDR3: TGTGCCAGCAGCTCGGGACTGCCAGAGACCCAGTACTTC. The variable domain in full, with the rest retrieved from reference TRBV7-6 and TRBJ2-5, is GAGVSQSPRYKVTKRGQDVALRCDPISGHVSLYWYRQALGQGPEFLTYFNYEAQQDKSGLPNDRFSAERPEGSISTLTIQRTEQRDSAMYRCASSSGLPETQYFGPGTRLLVL.